What follows is one TCR beta chain and its context. Time point denoted: newly diagnosed GD, antithyroid drugs for less than 3 months. PBMCs were the source of the RNA used for TCR sequencing. These data originate in a study of regulatory T cells in long-lasting Graves disease. Arm-PCR of CDR3 regions and iRepertoire HTBI primers were the basis on which TCR beta libraries were built. MiXCR was run by TCRdb on the multiplex PCR reads, yielding one entry per CDR3 protein. The table includes about 470,000 distinct CDR3 sequences, 14% to 15% detected once. V trimming: 7 bases; J trimming: 5 bases; junction bases outside the gene matches: 9. Germline V gene data show CDR1 as ENHRY and CDR2 as SYGVKD. CDR3 size: 14 residues. A further study also used this sample, focusing on T cells in Graves' hyperthyroidism and ophthalmopathy. Turning to that study: Hyperthyroidism patients were newly diagnosed, had disease duration under 2 months, and were aged 18 to 65 years.

This TCR derives from a young woman with Graves disease. The sample consisted of peripheral blood mononuclear cells (PBMCs), taken at new diagnosis, from a patient treated with antithyroid drugs. This sequence joins TRBV10-3 and TRBJ1-2, with TRBD1 matching over 8 bases. The CDR3 DNA reads TGTGCCATCACCGAGGACAGGGTGTGGTATGGCTACACCTTC. Amino acids: CAITEDRVWYGYTF.